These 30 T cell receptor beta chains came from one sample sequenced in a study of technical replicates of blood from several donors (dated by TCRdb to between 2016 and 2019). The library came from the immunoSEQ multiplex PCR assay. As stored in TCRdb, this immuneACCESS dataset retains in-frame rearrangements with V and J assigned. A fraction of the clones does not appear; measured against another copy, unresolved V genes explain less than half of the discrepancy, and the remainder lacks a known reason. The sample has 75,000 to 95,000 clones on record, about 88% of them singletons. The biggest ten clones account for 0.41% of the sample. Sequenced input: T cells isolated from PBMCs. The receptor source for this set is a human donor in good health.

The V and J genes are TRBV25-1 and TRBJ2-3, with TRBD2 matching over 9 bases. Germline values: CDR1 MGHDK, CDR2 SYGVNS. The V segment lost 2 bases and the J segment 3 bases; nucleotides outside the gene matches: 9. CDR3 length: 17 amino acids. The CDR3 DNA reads TGTGCCAGCAGTGAACAAGCGGGAGGACAACTTACAGATACGCAGTATTTT. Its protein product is CASSEQAGGQLTDTQYF.

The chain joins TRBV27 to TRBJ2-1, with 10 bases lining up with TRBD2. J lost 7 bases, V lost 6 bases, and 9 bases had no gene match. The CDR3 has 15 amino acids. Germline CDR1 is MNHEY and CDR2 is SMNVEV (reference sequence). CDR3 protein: CASRTSGRASNEQFF. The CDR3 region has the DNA TGTGCCAGCAGAACAAGCGGGAGGGCCTCAAATGAGCAGTTCTTC.

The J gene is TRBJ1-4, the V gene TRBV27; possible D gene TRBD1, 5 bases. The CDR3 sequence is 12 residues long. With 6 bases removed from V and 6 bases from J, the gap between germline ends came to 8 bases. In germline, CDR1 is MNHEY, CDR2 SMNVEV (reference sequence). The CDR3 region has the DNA TGTGCCAGCAGCGGACAAGATGAAAAACTGTTTTTT. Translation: CASSGQDEKLFF.

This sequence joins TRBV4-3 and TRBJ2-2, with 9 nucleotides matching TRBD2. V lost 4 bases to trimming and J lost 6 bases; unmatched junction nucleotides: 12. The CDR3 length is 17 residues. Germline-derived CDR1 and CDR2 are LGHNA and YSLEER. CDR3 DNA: TGCGCCAGCAGCCCATCGATAGCGGGAGAGAGACCCGGGGAGCTGTTTTTT. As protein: CASSPSIAGERPGELFF.

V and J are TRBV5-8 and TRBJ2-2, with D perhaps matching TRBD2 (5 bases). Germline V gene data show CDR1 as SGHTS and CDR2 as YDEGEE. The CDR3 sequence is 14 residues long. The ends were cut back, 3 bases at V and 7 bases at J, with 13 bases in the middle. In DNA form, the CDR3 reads TGTGCCAGCAGCTACGATAGGAGGATCGGGGAGCTGTTTTTT. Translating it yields CASSYDRRIGELFF.

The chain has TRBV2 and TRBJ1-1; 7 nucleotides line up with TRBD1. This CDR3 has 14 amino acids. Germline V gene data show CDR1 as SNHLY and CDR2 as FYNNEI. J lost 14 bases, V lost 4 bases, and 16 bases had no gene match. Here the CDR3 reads CASSVDRELGAQFF. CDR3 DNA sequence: TGTGCCAGCAGTGTAGACAGGGAGTTAGGAGCGCAGTTCTTT. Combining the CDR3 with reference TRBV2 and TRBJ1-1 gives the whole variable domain EPEVTQTPSHQVTQMGQEVILRCVPISNHLYFYWYRQILGQKVEFLVSFYNNEISEKSEIFDDQFSVERPDGSNFTLKIRSTKLEDSAMYFCASSVDRELGAQFFGQGTRLTVV.

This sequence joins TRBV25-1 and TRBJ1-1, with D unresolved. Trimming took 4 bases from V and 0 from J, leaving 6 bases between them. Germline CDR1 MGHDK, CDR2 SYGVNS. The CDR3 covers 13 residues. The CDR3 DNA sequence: TGTGCCAGCAGTGCCGGGATGAACACTGAAGCTTTCTTT. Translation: CASSAGMNTEAFF.

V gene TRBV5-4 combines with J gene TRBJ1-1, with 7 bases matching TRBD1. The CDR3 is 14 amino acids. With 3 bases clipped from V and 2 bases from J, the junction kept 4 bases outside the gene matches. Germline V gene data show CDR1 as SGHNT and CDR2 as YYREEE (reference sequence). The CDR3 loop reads CASSYDRVNTEAFF. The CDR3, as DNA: TGTGCCAGCAGCTACGACAGGGTAAACACTGAAGCTTTCTTT.

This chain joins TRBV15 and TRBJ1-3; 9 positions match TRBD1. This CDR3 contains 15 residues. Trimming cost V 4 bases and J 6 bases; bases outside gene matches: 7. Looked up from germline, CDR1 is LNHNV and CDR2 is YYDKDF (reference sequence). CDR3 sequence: CATSKPGQGVNTIYF. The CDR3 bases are TGTGCCACCAGCAAACCGGGACAGGGCGTAAACACCATATATTTT.

Here the CDR3 reads CASSLVQTQSYTF. CDR3 nucleotide sequence: TGTGCCAGCAGCTTGGTCCAGACTCAAAGCTACACCTTC. The chain carries TRBV5-6 and TRBJ1-2; D uncertain. This CDR3 has 13 residues. Germline V gene data show CDR1 as SGHDT and CDR2 as YYEEEE. Trimming removed 0 bases at V and 9 bases at J, with 12 bases between. Combining the CDR3 with reference TRBV5-6 and TRBJ1-2 gives the whole variable domain DAGVTQSPTHLIKTRGQQVTLRCSPKSGHDTVSWYQQALGQGPQFIFQYYEEEERQRGNFPDRFSGHQFPNYSSELNVNALLLGDSALYLCASSLVQTQSYTFGSGTRLTVV.

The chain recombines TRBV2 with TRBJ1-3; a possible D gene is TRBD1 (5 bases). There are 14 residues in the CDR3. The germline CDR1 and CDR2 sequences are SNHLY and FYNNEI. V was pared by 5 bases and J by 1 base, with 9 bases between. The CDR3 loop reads CASSRGVSGNTIYF. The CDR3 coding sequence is TGTGCCAGCAGTAGGGGTGTATCTGGAAACACCATATATTTT.

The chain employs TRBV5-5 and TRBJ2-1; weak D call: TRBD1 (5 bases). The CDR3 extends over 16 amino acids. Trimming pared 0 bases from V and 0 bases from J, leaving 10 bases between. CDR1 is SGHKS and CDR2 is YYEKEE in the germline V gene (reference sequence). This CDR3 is CASSLGKGRSYNEQFF. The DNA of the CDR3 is TGTGCCAGCAGCTTGGGGAAGGGGCGCTCCTACAATGAGCAGTTCTTC.

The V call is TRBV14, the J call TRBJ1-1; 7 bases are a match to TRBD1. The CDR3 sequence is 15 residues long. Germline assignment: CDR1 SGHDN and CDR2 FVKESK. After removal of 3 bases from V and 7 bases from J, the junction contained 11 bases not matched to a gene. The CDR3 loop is CASSQERTGPNEAFF. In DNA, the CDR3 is TGTGCCAGCAGCCAGGAAAGGACAGGACCCAATGAAGCTTTCTTT.

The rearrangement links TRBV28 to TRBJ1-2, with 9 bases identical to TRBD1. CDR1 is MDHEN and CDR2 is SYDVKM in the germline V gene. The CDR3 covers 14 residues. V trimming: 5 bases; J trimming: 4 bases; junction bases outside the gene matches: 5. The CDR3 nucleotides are TGTGCCAGCAGTCCGACAGGGGGTAGCTATGGCTACACCTTC. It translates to CASSPTGGSYGYTF.

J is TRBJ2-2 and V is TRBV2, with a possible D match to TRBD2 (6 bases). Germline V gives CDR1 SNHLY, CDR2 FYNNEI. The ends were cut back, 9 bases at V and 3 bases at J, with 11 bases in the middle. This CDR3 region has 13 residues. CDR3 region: CASGLSHTGELFF. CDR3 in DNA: TGTGCCAGTGGACTATCCCACACCGGGGAGCTGTTTTTT.

The CDR3 nucleotides read TGTGCCACCAGCACCATCTACGGGACTAGCGGGAGGCCAGGAACCGGGGAGCTGTTTTTT. Translating gives CATSTIYGTSGRPGTGELFF. The genes are TRBV15 and TRBJ2-2; 15 nucleotides match TRBD2. V was clipped by 4 bases and J by 5 bases; unmatched bases: 14. The CDR3 is 20 residues long. Per the germline V gene, CDR1 is LNHNV and CDR2 is YYDKDF (reference sequence).

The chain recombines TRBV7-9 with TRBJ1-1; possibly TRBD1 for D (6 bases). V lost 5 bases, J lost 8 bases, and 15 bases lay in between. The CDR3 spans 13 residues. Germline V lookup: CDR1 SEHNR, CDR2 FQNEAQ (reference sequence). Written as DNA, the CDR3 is TGTGCCAGCAGCGTTACACAGGGAAACGAAGCTTTCTTT. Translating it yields CASSVTQGNEAFF.

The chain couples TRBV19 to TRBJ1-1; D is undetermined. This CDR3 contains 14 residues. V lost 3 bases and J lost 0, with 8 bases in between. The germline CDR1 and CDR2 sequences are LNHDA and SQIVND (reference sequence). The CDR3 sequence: CASSIVSVNTEAFF. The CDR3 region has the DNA TGTGCCAGTAGTATTGTGTCTGTGAACACTGAAGCTTTCTTT.

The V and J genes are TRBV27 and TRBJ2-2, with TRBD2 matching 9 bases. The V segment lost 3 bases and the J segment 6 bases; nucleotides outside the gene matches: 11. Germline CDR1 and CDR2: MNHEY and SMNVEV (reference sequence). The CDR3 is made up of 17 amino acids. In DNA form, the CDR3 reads TGTGCCAGCAGTTTGCGGGTATCCGTAGCGGGAGCCGGGGAGCTGTTTTTT. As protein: CASSLRVSVAGAGELFF.

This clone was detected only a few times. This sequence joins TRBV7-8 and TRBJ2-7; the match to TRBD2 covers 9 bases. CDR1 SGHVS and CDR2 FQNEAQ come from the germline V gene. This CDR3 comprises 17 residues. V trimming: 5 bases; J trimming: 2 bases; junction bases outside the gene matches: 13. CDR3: CASSHDSGTSRAYEQYF. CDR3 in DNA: TGTGCCAGCAGCCACGATAGTGGGACTAGCAGGGCCTACGAGCAGTACTTC.

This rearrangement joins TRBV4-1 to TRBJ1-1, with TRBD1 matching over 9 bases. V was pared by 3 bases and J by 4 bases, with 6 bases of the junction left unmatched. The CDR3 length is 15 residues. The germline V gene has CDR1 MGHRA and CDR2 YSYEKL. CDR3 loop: CASSHPQGAPTEAFF. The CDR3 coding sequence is TGCGCCAGCAGCCACCCACAGGGGGCCCCCACTGAAGCTTTCTTT.

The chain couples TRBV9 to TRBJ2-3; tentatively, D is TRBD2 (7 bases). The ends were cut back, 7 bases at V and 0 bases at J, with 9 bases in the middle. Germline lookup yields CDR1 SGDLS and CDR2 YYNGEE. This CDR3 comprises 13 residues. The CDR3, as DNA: TGTGCCAGCGGGGGGGCTAGCACAGATACGCAGTATTTT. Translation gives CASGGASTDTQYF.

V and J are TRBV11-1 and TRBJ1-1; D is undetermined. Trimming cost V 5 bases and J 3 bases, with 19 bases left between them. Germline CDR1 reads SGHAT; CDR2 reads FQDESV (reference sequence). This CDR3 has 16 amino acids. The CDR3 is CASSLSGSVEDTEAFF. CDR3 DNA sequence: TGTGCCAGCAGCCTATCGGGGTCAGTCGAGGACACTGAAGCTTTCTTT.

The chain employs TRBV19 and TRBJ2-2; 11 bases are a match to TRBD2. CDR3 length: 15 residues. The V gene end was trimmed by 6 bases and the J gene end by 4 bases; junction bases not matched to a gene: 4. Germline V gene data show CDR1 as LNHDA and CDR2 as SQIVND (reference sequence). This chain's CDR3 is CASRSSGRFTGELFF. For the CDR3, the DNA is TGTGCCAGTAGATCTAGCGGGAGGTTCACCGGGGAGCTGTTTTTT.

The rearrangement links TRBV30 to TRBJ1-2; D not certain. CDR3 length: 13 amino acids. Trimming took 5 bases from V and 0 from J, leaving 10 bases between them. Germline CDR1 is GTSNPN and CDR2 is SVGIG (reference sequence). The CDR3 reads CAWASGANYGYTF. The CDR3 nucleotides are TGTGCCTGGGCATCTGGAGCTAACTATGGCTACACCTTC.

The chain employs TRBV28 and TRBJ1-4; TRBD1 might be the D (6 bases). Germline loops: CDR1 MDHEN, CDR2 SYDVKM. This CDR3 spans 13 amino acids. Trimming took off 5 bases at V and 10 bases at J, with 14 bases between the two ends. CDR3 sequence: CASSSRDKGKLFF. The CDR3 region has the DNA TGTGCCAGCAGTAGCCGGGACAAGGGAAAACTGTTTTTT.

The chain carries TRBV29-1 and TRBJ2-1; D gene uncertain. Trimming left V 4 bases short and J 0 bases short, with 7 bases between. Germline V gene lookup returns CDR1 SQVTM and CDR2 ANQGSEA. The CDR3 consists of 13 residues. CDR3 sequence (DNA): TGCAGCGTTGTTACATTCTCCTACAATGAGCAGTTCTTC. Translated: CSVVTFSYNEQFF.

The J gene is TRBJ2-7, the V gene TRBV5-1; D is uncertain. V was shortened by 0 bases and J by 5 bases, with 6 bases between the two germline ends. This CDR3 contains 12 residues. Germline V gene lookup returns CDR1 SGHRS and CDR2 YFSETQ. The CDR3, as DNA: TGCGCCAGCAGCTTGGGGCCCGACGAGCAGTACTTC. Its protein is CASSLGPDEQYF.

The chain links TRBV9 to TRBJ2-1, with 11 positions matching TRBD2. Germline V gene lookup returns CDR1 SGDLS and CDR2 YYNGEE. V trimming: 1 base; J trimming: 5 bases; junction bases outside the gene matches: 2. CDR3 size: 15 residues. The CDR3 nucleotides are TGTGCCAGCAGCGTACCGGGACTAGCGGACAATGAGCAGTTCTTC. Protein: CASSVPGLADNEQFF.

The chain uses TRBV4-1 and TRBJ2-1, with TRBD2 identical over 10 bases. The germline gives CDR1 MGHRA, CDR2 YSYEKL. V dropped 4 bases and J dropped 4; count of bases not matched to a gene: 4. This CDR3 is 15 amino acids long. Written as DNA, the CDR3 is TGCGCCAGCAGCCGGGGACTAGCGCCTTACAATGAGCAGTTCTTC. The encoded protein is CASSRGLAPYNEQFF.